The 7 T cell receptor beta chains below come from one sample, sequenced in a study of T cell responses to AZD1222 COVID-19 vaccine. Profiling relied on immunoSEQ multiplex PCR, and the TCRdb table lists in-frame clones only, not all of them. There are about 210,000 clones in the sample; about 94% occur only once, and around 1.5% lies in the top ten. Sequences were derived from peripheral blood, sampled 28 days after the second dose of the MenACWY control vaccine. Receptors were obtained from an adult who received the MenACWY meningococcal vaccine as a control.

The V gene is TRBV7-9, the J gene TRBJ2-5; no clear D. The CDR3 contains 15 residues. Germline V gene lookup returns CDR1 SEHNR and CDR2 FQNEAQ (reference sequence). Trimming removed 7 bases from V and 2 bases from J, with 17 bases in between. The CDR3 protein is CASTPLLNLQETQYF. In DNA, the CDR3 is TGTGCCAGCACCCCACTACTAAACTTACAAGAGACCCAGTACTTC.

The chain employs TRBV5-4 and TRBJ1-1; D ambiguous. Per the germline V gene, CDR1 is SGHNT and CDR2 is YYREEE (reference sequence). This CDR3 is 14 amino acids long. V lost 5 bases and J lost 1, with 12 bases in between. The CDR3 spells CASRPPRANTEAFF. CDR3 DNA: TGTGCCAGCAGACCCCCGAGGGCGAACACTGAAGCTTTCTTT.

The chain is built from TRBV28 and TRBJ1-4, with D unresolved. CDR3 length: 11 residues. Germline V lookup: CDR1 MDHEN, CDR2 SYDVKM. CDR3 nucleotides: TGTGCAGCGGGAGATGATGAAAAACTGTTTTTT. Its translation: CAAGDDEKLFF.

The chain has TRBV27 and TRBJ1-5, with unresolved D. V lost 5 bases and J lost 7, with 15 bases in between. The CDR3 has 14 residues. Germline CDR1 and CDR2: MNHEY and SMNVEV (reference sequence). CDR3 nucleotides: TGTGCCAGCAGTAAAGTGGGGATAAGGCAGCCCCAGCATTTT. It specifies CASSKVGIRQPQHF.

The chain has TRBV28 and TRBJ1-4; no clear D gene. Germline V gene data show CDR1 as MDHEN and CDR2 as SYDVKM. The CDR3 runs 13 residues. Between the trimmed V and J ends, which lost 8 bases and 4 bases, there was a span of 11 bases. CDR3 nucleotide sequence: TGTGCCAGCTCTACGGGTGGTAATGAAAAACTGTTTTTT. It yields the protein CASSTGGNEKLFF.

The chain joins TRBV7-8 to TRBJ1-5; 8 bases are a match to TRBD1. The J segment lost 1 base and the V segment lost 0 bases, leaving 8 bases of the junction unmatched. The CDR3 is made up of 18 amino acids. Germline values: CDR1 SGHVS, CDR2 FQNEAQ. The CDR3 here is CASSLAFGGQVSNQPQHF. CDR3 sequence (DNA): TGTGCCAGCAGCTTAGCCTTCGGGGGACAGGTGAGCAATCAGCCCCAGCATTTT.

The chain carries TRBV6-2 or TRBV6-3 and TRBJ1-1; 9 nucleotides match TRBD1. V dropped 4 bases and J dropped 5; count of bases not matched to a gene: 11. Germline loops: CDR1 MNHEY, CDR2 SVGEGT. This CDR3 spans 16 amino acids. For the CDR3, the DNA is TGTGCCAGCAGTTTTCGACAGGGGGGGCCGGGGACTGAAGCTTTCTTT. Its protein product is CASSFRQGGPGTEAFF.